The 20 T cell receptor beta chains presented below share a single source sample, sequenced in a study of T cell responses to AZD1222 COVID-19 vaccine. The method was immunoSEQ multiplex PCR; TCRdb's version includes in-frame clones alone and lacks a portion of them. Seen here are some 150,000 clones, 85% to 95% observed once, and the top ten hold around 3%. The sequencing used peripheral blood, collected on day 0 of AZD1222 vaccination. Receptor source: an adult in good health.

The V and J genes are TRBV19 and TRBJ1-2; TRBD1 is a possible D gene (6 bases). Per the germline V gene, CDR1 is LNHDA and CDR2 is SQIVND (reference sequence). The CDR3 loop spans 15 amino acids. V lost 3 bases and J 4 bases, leaving 15 bases between the germline ends. The DNA for the CDR3 is TGTGCCAGTAGTATCCCGCGGACAGTCCCCTATGGCTACACCTTC. This translates into CASSIPRTVPYGYTF. The full variable domain, completed using reference TRBV19 and TRBJ1-2, is DGGITQSPKYLFRKEGQNVTLSCEQNLNHDAMYWYRQDPGQGLRLIYYSQIVNDFQKGDIAEGYSVSREKKESFPLTVTSAQKNPTAFYLCASSIPRTVPYGYTFGSGTRLTVV.

The chain links TRBV12-3 or TRBV12-4 to TRBJ2-7; the D is unclear. The CDR3 has 13 residues. The ends were cut back, 5 bases at V and 4 bases at J, with 12 bases in the middle. In DNA, the CDR3 is TGTGCCAGCAGTCGCCGCCCTAGGTACGAGCAGTACTTC. Its protein is CASSRRPRYEQYF.

The V gene is TRBV19, the J gene TRBJ2-1; D may match TRBD1 or TRBD2 (5 bases each). The CDR3 loop spans 15 amino acids. Trimming took 3 bases from V and 5 from J, leaving 14 bases between them. The V gene's germline CDR1 is LNHDA and CDR2 SQIVND (reference sequence). CDR3 in amino acids: CASSIRIMGDNEQFF. The CDR3 coding sequence is TGTGCCAGTAGTATCAGGATAATGGGGGACAATGAGCAGTTCTTC.

The chain links TRBV11-2 to TRBJ1-1; 10 bases are a match to TRBD1. The CDR3 consists of 15 residues. Germline V CDR1 and CDR2: SGHAT, FQNNGV. The junction had 6 bases not matched to a gene; V was cut back by 4 bases and J by 4 bases. The CDR3 DNA follows: TGTGCCAGCAGCTCGAAGACAGGGGGCCCCACTGAAGCTTTCTTT. This gives the protein CASSSKTGGPTEAFF.

The rearrangement joins TRBV5-4 to TRBJ1-1; D not certain. From germline, CDR1 is SGHNT and CDR2 YYREEE (reference sequence). V gave up 1 base and J gave up 0 bases, with 7 bases separating them. CDR3 length equals 14 residues. The CDR3 spells CASSLYGMNTEAFF. CDR3 DNA: TGTGCCAGCAGCTTGTATGGGATGAACACTGAAGCTTTCTTT.

This chain uses TRBV10-2 with TRBJ2-5; D possibly corresponds to TRBD2 (6 bases). Trimming took off 4 bases at V and 0 bases at J, with 12 bases between the two ends. This CDR3 comprises 15 residues. The V gene's germline CDR1 is WSHSY and CDR2 SAAADI. Written as DNA, the CDR3 is TGCGCCAGCAGTGCTTCGGGAGAGGACCAAGAGACCCAGTACTTC. It translates to CASSASGEDQETQYF.

This chain links TRBV5-5 with TRBJ1-6, with 8 bases aligning to TRBD1. The CDR3 loop spans 14 amino acids. J was trimmed by 8 bases and V by 4 bases; bases with no gene match: 5. Germline lookup yields CDR1 SGHKS and CDR2 YYEKEE (reference sequence). This CDR3 reads CASSLRGQDSPLHF. The DNA for the CDR3 is TGTGCCAGCAGCCTCAGGGGGCAGGATTCACCCCTCCACTTT.

This clone came up once. The J gene is TRBJ2-7, the V gene TRBV2; TRBD1 aligns across 8 bases. The CDR3 loop spans 15 amino acids. The ends lost 6 bases at V and 5 bases at J; junction bases unmatched: 12. Germline loops: CDR1 SNHLY, CDR2 FYNNEI. In DNA form, the CDR3 reads TGTGCCAGCAGGGGGGGACAGGACCCGTTGGACGAGCAGTACTTC. This encodes CASRGGQDPLDEQYF.

The gene calls are TRBV19 and TRBJ2-7; 8 nucleotides line up with TRBD2. The CDR3 runs 16 residues. Germline loops: CDR1 LNHDA, CDR2 SQIVND (reference sequence). Germline trimming cut 3 bases from V and 3 bases from J; bases unmatched to any gene: 10. The CDR3, as DNA: TGTGCCAGTAGTATCAATGTGATAGCGGGGAACTACGAGCAGTACTTC. As protein: CASSINVIAGNYEQYF.

V is TRBV19 and J is TRBJ1-4, with no clear D. CDR1 is LNHDA, CDR2 SQIVND, per germline (reference sequence). V lost 10 bases and J lost 9, with 21 bases in between. This CDR3 contains 14 residues. The chain's CDR3 is CATESDGPPKKLFF. CDR3 coding DNA: TGTGCCACAGAATCGGACGGCCCTCCGAAAAAACTGTTTTTT.

The chain combines TRBV5-1 with TRBJ2-3; D is possibly TRBD2 (7 bases). The germline CDR1 and CDR2 sequences are SGHRS and YFSETQ. The CDR3 covers 16 residues. With 3 bases removed from V and 0 bases from J, the gap between germline ends came to 14 bases. In DNA, the CDR3 is TGCGCCAGCAGCTCGGGGGGCCAGGGGAGCACAGATACGCAGTATTTT. It codes for CASSSGGQGSTDTQYF. Combining the CDR3 with reference TRBV5-1 and TRBJ2-3 gives the whole variable domain KAGVTQTPRYLIKTRGQQVTLSCSPISGHRSVSWYQQTPGQGLQFLFEYFSETQRNKGNFPGRFSGRQFSNSRSEMNVSTLELGDSALYLCASSSGGQGSTDTQYFGPGTRLTVL.

V and J are TRBV19 and TRBJ2-7, with D unresolved. V was shortened by 10 bases and J by 0 bases, with 10 bases between the two germline ends. Germline V gene sequence: CDR1 LNHDA, CDR2 SQIVND (reference sequence). This CDR3 is 12 amino acids long. The CDR3 region has the DNA TGTGCCACTCATGGGGACTCCTACGAGCAGTACTTC. It is translated as CATHGDSYEQYF.

J is TRBJ2-7 and V is TRBV11-2; 9 nucleotides match TRBD2. Germline CDR1 is SGHAT and CDR2 is FQNNGV. The length of the CDR3 is 14 residues. Germline trimming cut 3 bases from V and 1 base from J; bases unmatched to any gene: 1. This CDR3 is CASSFSGSSYEQYF. CDR3 nucleotides: TGTGCCAGCAGCTTTAGCGGGAGTTCCTACGAGCAGTACTTC.

The chain has TRBV20-1 and TRBJ2-7, with 7 bases lining up with TRBD1. CDR1 and CDR2 (germline): DFQATT, SNEGSKA (reference sequence). J lost 2 bases, V lost 3 bases, and 7 bases had no gene match. The CDR3 extends over 14 amino acids. CDR3 amino acids: CSASSGTVPYEQYF. The CDR3 DNA sequence: TGCAGTGCTAGTTCCGGGACAGTCCCCTACGAGCAGTACTTC.

This chain uses TRBV27 with TRBJ2-4; 11 bases are shared with TRBD2. V was clipped by 6 bases and J by 6 bases; unmatched bases: 7. CDR1 MNHEY and CDR2 SMNVEV come from the germline V gene (reference sequence). The CDR3 loop spans 15 amino acids. CDR3 residues: CASSRTSGWANIQYF. The CDR3 DNA reads as TGTGCCAGCAGCCGGACTAGCGGGTGGGCAAACATTCAGTACTTC.

This clone has just one count. V usage is TRBV27 and J usage is TRBJ2-7; 12 positions match TRBD1. Germline values: CDR1 MNHEY, CDR2 SMNVEV (reference sequence). CDR3 length: 14 amino acids. Losses at the gene ends were 3 bases for V and 9 bases for J; bases not matched to a gene: 6. The CDR3 DNA reads as TGTGCCAGCAGTTTTCGGGACAGGGGGCTTGTGCAGTACTTC. It translates to CASSFRDRGLVQYF.

Concerning this clone: The sample holds other DNA sequences that translate to the same CDR3. The rearrangement uses TRBV7-8 and TRBJ1-3; D is undetermined. The germline gives CDR1 SGHVS, CDR2 FQNEAQ. The V gene lost 1 base and the J gene lost 1 base, with 8 bases spanning the gap. The CDR3 contains 15 residues. CDR3 residues: CASSLGTPSGNTIYF. The CDR3 coding sequence is TGTGCCAGCAGCTTAGGAACACCGTCTGGAAACACCATATATTTT.

The chain recombines TRBV9 with TRBJ2-3; 7 bases are a match to TRBD1. This CDR3 is 16 amino acids long. Germline values: CDR1 SGDLS, CDR2 YYNGEE. Trimming took 4 bases from V and 4 from J; bases not matched to a gene: 12. The CDR3 DNA reads as TGTGCCAGCAGCCCGAGCAGGGACAGCTTACCAGATACGCAGTATTTT. Its protein is CASSPSRDSLPDTQYF.

The chain combines TRBV7-8 with TRBJ2-1, with no clear D. This CDR3 comprises 15 residues. Germline V gene lookup returns CDR1 SGHVS and CDR2 FQNEAQ. Trimming removed 5 bases from V and 0 bases from J, with 11 bases in between. CDR3 sequence (DNA): TGTGCCAGCAGCCACTTTAGAAGCTCCTACAATGAGCAGTTCTTC. This translates into CASSHFRSSYNEQFF.

The chain uses TRBV7-9 and TRBJ2-7; D possibly corresponds to TRBD2 (5 bases). Germline assignment: CDR1 SEHNR and CDR2 FQNEAQ (reference sequence). The germline V and J ends were trimmed by 1 base and 3 bases, with 16 bases remaining between them. The CDR3 is made up of 16 amino acids. The CDR3 DNA sequence: TGTGCCAGCAGCTTAGGGTCTCAGGACTCGGGCTACGAGCAGTACTTC. As protein: CASSLGSQDSGYEQYF.